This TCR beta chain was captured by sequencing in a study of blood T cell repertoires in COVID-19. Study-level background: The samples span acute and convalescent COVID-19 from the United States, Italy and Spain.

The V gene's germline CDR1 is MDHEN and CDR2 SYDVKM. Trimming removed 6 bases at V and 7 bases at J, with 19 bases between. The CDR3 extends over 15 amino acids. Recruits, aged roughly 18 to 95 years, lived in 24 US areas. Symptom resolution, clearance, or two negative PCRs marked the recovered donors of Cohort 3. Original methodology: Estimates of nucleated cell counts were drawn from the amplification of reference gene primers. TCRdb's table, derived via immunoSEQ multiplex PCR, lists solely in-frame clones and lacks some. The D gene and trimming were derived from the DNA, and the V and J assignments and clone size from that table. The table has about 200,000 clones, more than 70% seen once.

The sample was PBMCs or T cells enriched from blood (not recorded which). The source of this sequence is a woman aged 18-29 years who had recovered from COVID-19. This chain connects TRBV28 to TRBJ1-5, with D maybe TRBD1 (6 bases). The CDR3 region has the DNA TGTGCCAGCAGCATTCCTGCAGGGGCCGGGCAGCCCCAGCATTTT. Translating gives CASSIPAGAGQPQHF.